The TCR beta chain described here comes from a study of blood T cell repertoires in COVID-19 (dated by TCRdb to 2019 to 2021). The study in broad terms: Collaborator samples came from the United States, Italy and Spain and covered acute and convalescent phases of COVID-19. The prospective study material was composed of cDNA or gDNA derived from T cells, B-cell-depleted T cells, or PBMCs. The dataset comprised deeply sampled blood TCRbeta repertoires from subjects exposed to, actively infected with, or recovered from COVID-19. The repertoires were released in a freely available public database meant as a resource for research on the immune response to SARS-CoV-2. The samples were drawn from the first 160 participants of the ongoing ImmuneRACE study and from 950 to 1,500 subjects provided by 6 global collaborators. Nearly every sample came with metadata listing a de-identified subject ID, COVID-19 status, age in years and sex. HLA class I and class II types, where available, came from metadata supplied by the sample provider rather than from assay-based typing. Findings and caveats that apply to the study as a whole: How much clinical and demographic metadata was included differed by source and by participant, and the metadata was provided uncurated.

Enrolling through a virtual design, the prospective study's participants ranged in age from roughly 18 to 89 years and lived across about two dozen United States geographic areas. In the prospective study, cohorts were assigned on the basis of participant-reported clinical history obtained from a screening survey and a study questionnaire. Recovered participants in ImmuneRACE Cohort 3 were defined by two consecutive negative NP/OP PCR tests, clearance by a healthcare professional, or resolution of symptoms. In the prospective study, whole blood, serum and a nasopharyngeal or oropharyngeal swab were collected from each participant by mobile phlebotomists. Additional blood draws and questionnaires over an approximately 2-month period could optionally be provided by prospective study participants. Prospective study blood samples were shipped either frozen or at room temperature before DNA extraction.

TCRbeta CDR3 regions were amplified from genomic DNA using the immunoSEQ Assay, a bias-controlled multiplex PCR. The study's own analysis went as follows. Nucleated cell counts per sample were estimated from amplification of reference gene primers within the assay. To quantify the absolute abundance of each unique TCRbeta CDR3 rearrangement, sequence reads were collapsed and filtered. For each sample, productive Simpson clonality was calculated as the square root of Simpson's diversity index over productive rearrangements. TCRdb carries this immuneACCESS record with in-frame sequences only. Its versions omit some clonotypes, under half of them owing to an unresolved V gene in the studies checked, with the rest unexplained. The D gene and trimming were derived from the DNA, and the V and J assignments and clone size from that table. Counted in this sample were roughly 310,000 clones; over 75% of them appeared once. The biggest ten clones account for approximately 9.8% of the sample.

The germline V gene supplies CDR1 SGDLS and CDR2 YYNGEE. Relative to germline, V is 6 bases shorter and J is 0 bases shorter, with 18 bases between their ends. Taken from cysteine to phenylalanine, the CDR3 has 16 residues. Only the CDR3 portion is preserved as DNA: 48 bases, with reading frame beginning at the first base. With respect to this clone: Its recognized antigen is unknown. Base qualities are not at hand, and no much larger clone is one base apart.

The chain links TRBV9 with TRBJ2-5; 5 matching bases give a weak D call of TRBD2. The receptor comes from a middle-aged woman who had recovered from COVID-19. What was sequenced was PBMCs or T cells enriched from blood (not recorded which). The sequence in DNA is TGTGCCAGCACTGCCGGGTCTAGCAGGTACCAAGAGACCCAGTACTTC. The translation is CASTAGSSRYQETQYF.